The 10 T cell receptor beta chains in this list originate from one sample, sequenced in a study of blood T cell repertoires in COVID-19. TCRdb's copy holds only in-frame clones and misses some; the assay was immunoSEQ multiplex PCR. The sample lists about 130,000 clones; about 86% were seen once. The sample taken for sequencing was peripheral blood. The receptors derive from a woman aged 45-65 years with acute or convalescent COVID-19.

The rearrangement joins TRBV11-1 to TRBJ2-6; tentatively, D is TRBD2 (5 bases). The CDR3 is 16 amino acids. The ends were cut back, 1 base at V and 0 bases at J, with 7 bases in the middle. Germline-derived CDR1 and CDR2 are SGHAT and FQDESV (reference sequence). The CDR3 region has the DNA TGTGCCAGCAGCTTAGTAGCGAGCTCTGGGGCCAACGTCCTGACTTTC. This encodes CASSLVASSGANVLTF.

In DNA, the CDR3 is TGTGCCAGCAGCTTAGAACAGGGAACCCACGAGCAGTACTTC. This codes for CASSLEQGTHEQYF. The V call is TRBV11-2, the J call TRBJ2-7, with a tentative D call TRBD1 (6 bases). This CDR3 comprises 14 residues. The V end was cut by 0 bases, the J end by 5 bases, with 11 bases between. The germline CDR1 and CDR2 sequences are SGHAT and FQNNGV.

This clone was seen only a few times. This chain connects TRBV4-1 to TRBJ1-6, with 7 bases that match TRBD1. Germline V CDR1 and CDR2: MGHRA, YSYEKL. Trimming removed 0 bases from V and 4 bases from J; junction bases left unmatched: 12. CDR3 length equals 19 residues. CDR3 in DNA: TGCGCCAGCAGCCAAGACCGGGACAGCGACGGCGGATATAATTCACCCCTCCACTTT. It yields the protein CASSQDRDSDGGYNSPLHF.

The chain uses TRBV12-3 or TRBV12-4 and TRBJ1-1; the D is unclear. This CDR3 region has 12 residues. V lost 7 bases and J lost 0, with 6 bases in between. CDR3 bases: TGTGCCAGCATCCTCCTGAACACTGAAGCTTTCTTT. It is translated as CASILLNTEAFF.

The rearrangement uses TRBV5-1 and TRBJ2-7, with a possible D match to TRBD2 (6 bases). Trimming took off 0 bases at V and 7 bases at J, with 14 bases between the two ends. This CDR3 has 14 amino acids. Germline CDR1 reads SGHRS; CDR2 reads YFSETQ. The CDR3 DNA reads TGCGCCAGCAGCTTGGAAGCGGGTTTGTTGGAGCAGTACTTC. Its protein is CASSLEAGLLEQYF. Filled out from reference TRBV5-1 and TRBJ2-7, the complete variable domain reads KAGVTQTPRYLIKTRGQQVTLSCSPISGHRSVSWYQQTPGQGLQFLFEYFSETQRNKGNFPGRFSGRQFSNSRSEMNVSTLELGDSALYLCASSLEAGLLEQYFGPGTRLTVT.

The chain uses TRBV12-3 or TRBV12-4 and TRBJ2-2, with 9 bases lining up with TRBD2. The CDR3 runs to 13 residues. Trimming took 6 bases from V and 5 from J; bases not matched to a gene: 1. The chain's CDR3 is CASRGLATGELFF. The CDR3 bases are TGTGCCAGCAGGGGACTAGCAACCGGGGAGCTGTTTTTT.

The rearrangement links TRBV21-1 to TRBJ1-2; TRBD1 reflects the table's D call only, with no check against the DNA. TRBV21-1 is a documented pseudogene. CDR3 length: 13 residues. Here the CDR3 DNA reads TGTGCCCTTTCACCGAAGGGGGCGGCCCATGGCACCTTC. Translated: CALSPKGAAHGTF.

CDR3 in amino acids: CASSAQGARPNYGYTF. The CDR3, as DNA: TGTGCCAGCAGCGCTCAGGGGGCCCGACCTAACTATGGCTACACCTTC. The chain couples TRBV9 to TRBJ1-2, with 8 bases that match TRBD1. The junction had 7 bases not matched to a gene; V was cut back by 3 bases and J by 0 bases. The germline V gene has CDR1 SGDLS and CDR2 YYNGEE. The CDR3 runs to 16 residues. Full variable domain (missing parts from reference TRBV9 and TRBJ1-2): DSGVTQTPKHLITATGQRVTLRCSPRSGDLSVYWYQQSLDQGLQFLIQYYNGEERAKGNILERFSAQQFPDLHSELNLSSLELGDSALYFCASSAQGARPNYGYTFGSGTRLTVV.

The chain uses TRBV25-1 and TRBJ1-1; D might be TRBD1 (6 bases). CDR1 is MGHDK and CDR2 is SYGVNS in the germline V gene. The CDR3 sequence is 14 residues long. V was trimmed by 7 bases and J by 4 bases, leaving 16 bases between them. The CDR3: CASKRGGASTEAFF. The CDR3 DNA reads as TGTGCCAGCAAAAGGGGGGGGGCGAGCACTGAAGCTTTCTTT.

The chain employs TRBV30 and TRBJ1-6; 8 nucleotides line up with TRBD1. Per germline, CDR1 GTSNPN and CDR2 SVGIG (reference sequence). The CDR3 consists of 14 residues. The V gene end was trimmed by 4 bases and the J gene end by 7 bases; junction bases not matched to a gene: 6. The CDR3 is CAWNLDRANSPLHF. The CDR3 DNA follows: TGTGCCTGGAACCTGGACAGGGCCAATTCACCCCTCCACTTT.